This T cell receptor (beta chain) is from a study of T cell responses to AZD1222 COVID-19 vaccine. Study background: Analysis merged second doses at about 4 or about 12 weeks.

Libraries were prepared by immunoSEQ multiplex PCR; TCRdb keeps only in-frame clonotypes and omits some of them. Seen here are roughly 120,000 clones, around 94% observed once, and the top ten hold over 6.5%. Trimming shortened V by 0 bases and J by 1 base, and 20 bases separated the two germline ends. Looked up from germline, CDR1 is SGHRS and CDR2 is YFSETQ. The CDR3 loop spans 18 amino acids. With regard to this clone: What it recognizes is unknown.

Points from the study as a whole: Females outnumbered males among donors, who were mostly white British; clonal diversity was possibly underestimated. Repertoires were obtained solely post-peak T cell response. Researchers report vaccine-associated CD4 TCRs spanning spike, with dominance at 160-218 and 743-854.

This chain uses TRBV5-1 with TRBJ2-7; D may be TRBD2 (6 bases). The starting material was peripheral blood, obtained on day 0 of AZD1222 vaccination. This TCR came from an adult in good health. The CDR3 region is CASSLAGSRRGISYEQYF. CDR3 bases: TGCGCCAGCAGCTTGGCCGGATCCCGACGGGGGATTTCCTACGAGCAGTACTTC.